The 6 T cell receptor beta chains given below trace back to one sample, sequenced in a study of blood T cell repertoires in COVID-19. Method: immunoSEQ multiplex PCR; TCRdb's copy keeps in-frame clones and lacks some. The data hold over 250,000 clones, with roughly nine tenths observed a single time. The sample was PBMCs or T cells enriched from blood (not recorded which). Source of these receptors: a man aged 60 to 69 who had recovered from COVID-19.

The rearrangement links TRBV5-1 to TRBJ2-3, with D tentatively TRBD2 (7 bases). Germline values: CDR1 SGHRS, CDR2 YFSETQ. This CDR3 is 15 amino acids long. V was pared by 3 bases and J by 5 bases, with 16 bases between. CDR3 bases: TGCGCCAGCAGCTGGCGCGGGGGCGACGGAGATACGCAGTATTTT. Translating it yields CASSWRGGDGDTQYF.

This rearrangement joins TRBV7-9 to TRBJ1-1; maybe TRBD1 (6 bases). The germline gives CDR1 SEHNR, CDR2 FQNEAQ (reference sequence). CDR3 length: 14 amino acids. Trimming removed 5 bases from V and 8 bases from J, with 18 bases in between. The CDR3 reads CASSRPSGVGEAFF. In DNA, the CDR3 is TGTGCCAGCAGCCGACCCTCAGGGGTGGGAGAAGCTTTCTTT. The whole variable domain, remainder taken from reference TRBV7-9 and TRBJ1-1, is DTGVSQNPRHKITKRGQNVTFRCDPISEHNRLYWYRQTLGQGPEFLTYFQNEAQLEKSRLLSDRFSAERPKGSFSTLEIQRTEQGDSAMYLCASSRPSGVGEAFFGQGTRLTVV.

The chain employs TRBV4-2 and TRBJ2-7, with a tentative D call TRBD2 (6 bases). Trimming pared 0 bases from V and 6 bases from J, leaving 27 bases between. The CDR3 contains 19 residues. CDR1 and CDR2 (germline): LGHNA, YNFKEQ. The DNA for the CDR3 is TGTGCCAGCAGCCAAGATCTAATGATTCCGGGGAGGATTCCCCTCGAGCAGTACTTC. This encodes CASSQDLMIPGRIPLEQYF.

V and J are TRBV7-8 and TRBJ1-3; possibly TRBD1 for D (5 bases). V gave up 1 base and J gave up 1 base, with 14 bases separating them. The germline CDR1 and CDR2 sequences are SGHVS and FQNEAQ. The CDR3 length is 17 residues. CDR3 region: CASSLGPGGSSGNTIYF. For the CDR3, the DNA is TGTGCCAGCAGCTTAGGCCCCGGGGGATCGTCTGGAAACACCATATATTTT.

The table lists this clone with a few counts. The chain links TRBV4-1 to TRBJ1-6; TRBD1 might be the D (6 bases). The germline V gene has CDR1 MGHRA and CDR2 YSYEKL. The CDR3 length is 16 residues. Trimming removed 2 bases at V and 8 bases at J, with 16 bases between. In DNA, the CDR3 is TGCGCCAGCAGCCAAACCCCGGGCAACAGGGATTCACCCCTCCACTTT. Amino acids: CASSQTPGNRDSPLHF.

J is TRBJ1-5 and V is TRBV6-5, with D possibly matching TRBD1 (5 bases). V lost 6 bases, J lost 6 bases, and 15 bases lay in between. This CDR3 contains 14 residues. The V gene's germline CDR1 is MNHEY and CDR2 SVGAGI. The CDR3 loop is CASRSQGQVQPQHF. Written as DNA, the CDR3 is TGTGCCAGCAGATCCCAGGGTCAGGTTCAGCCCCAGCATTTT.